The 25 T cell receptor beta chains below come from one sample, sequenced in a study of T cells in Graves' hyperthyroidism and ophthalmopathy. The source material, RNA transcripts, was used to amplify TCR beta CDR3 regions. First-round RT-PCR of the TCR CDR3 relied on the HTBI primer set. A single record per CDR3 protein comes from TCRdb applying MiXCR to the multiplex PCR reads. The data show around 620,000 distinct CDR3 sequences, 35% to 55% seen once. Sequencing input: peripheral blood or thyroid tissue (not recorded which). Receptors were obtained from an adult woman with Graves' disease, either hyperthyroidism or ophthalmopathy (not recorded which).

Note on this clonotype: A read error is possible here, since a much larger clone lies one base away. J is TRBJ2-5 and V is TRBV5-1; no definite D call. This CDR3 spans 13 amino acids. The V end lost 2 bases, the J end lost 5 bases, and 10 bases lay between the germline ends. The germline V gene has CDR1 SGHRS and CDR2 YFSETQ. CDR3 loop: CASSFRDSETQYF. In nucleotides, the CDR3 is TGCGCCAGCAGCTTTAGGGATTCTGAGACCCAGTACTTC.

The V call is TRBV4-1, the J call TRBJ2-7; 7 nucleotides agree with TRBD1. Per the germline V gene, CDR1 is MGHRA and CDR2 is YSYEKL. The CDR3 length is 14 residues. The ends lost 4 bases at V and 3 bases at J; junction bases unmatched: 6. In DNA form, the CDR3 reads TGCGCCAGCAGCCGCATGGGGACAGACTACGAGCAGTACTTC. This translates into CASSRMGTDYEQYF.

This clonotype was seen many times. The chain combines TRBV7-9 with TRBJ2-2; D not resolved. Germline V gene sequence: CDR1 SEHNR, CDR2 FQNEAQ (reference sequence). Trimming removed 3 bases from V and 10 bases from J, with 9 bases in between. This CDR3 has 12 residues. CDR3 sequence reads: CASSFRSPELFF. In nucleotides, the CDR3 is TGTGCCAGCAGCTTCCGATCACCGGAGCTGTTTTTT.

This clonotype has just a few counts. The CDR3: CASSPSGYSTDTQYF. The CDR3 nucleotides read TGTGCCAGCAGCCCGAGCGGATATAGCACAGATACGCAGTATTTT. V usage is TRBV7-6 and J usage is TRBJ2-3, with D maybe TRBD2 (5 bases). From germline, CDR1 is SGHVS and CDR2 FNYEAQ. V lost 5 bases, J lost 0 bases, and 12 bases lay in between. The CDR3 extends over 15 amino acids.

The chain carries TRBV7-6 and TRBJ2-5; 13 bases fit TRBD2. The CDR3 runs to 16 residues. V was pared by 6 bases and J by 1 base, with 5 bases of the junction left unmatched. Looked up from germline, CDR1 is SGHVS and CDR2 is FNYEAQ. This CDR3 is CASRRLAGGLQETQYF. In DNA, the CDR3 is TGTGCCAGCAGACGACTAGCGGGGGGACTCCAAGAGACCCAGTACTTC.

The rearrangement joins TRBV2 to TRBJ1-5, with D tentatively TRBD1 (5 bases). CDR1 and CDR2 (germline): SNHLY, FYNNEI. The CDR3 loop spans 15 amino acids. Deletions cut 3 bases from V and 4 bases from J, with 13 bases between. The CDR3 DNA follows: TGTGCCAGCAGTGATGATAGGGGAACAAATCAGCCCCAGCATTTT. Protein product: CASSDDRGTNQPQHF.

The rearrangement uses TRBV24-1 and TRBJ1-1; possibly TRBD1 for D (6 bases). Germline CDR1 and CDR2: KGHDR and SFDVKD. Trimming left V 2 bases short and J 7 bases short, with 10 bases between. The CDR3 sequence is 13 residues long. The DNA for the CDR3 is TGTGCCACCAGTGATTGGGAGGGGGATGAAGCTTTCTTT. Translation: CATSDWEGDEAFF.

Points on this clonotype: An end of the junction differs from the germline gene, which may be a read error. This chain links TRBV20-1 with TRBJ2-6, with no clear D. The CDR3 contains 14 residues. Germline values: CDR1 DFQATT, CDR2 SNEGSKA (reference sequence). The CDR3 loop reads CSARAPIGSNVLTF. DNA for the CDR3: TGCAGTGCTAGAGCCCCAATTGGGTCCAACGTCCTGACTTTC.

The rearrangement uses TRBV6-1 and TRBJ1-2, with 12 bases that match TRBD1. The V gene's germline CDR1 is MNHNS and CDR2 SASEGT. Losses at the gene ends were 7 bases for V and 3 bases for J; bases not matched to a gene: 6. The length of the CDR3 is 15 residues. In DNA, the CDR3 is TGTGCCAGCATGGGCAGGGACAGGGGGCACTATGGCTACACCTTC. Translation: CASMGRDRGHYGYTF.

This clonotype was counted between two and nine times. The V call is TRBV6-6, the J call TRBJ2-7, with 7 bases that match TRBD1. V was clipped by 5 bases and J by 7 bases; unmatched bases: 8. The CDR3 is 13 amino acids. CDR1 is MNHNY, CDR2 SVGAGI, per germline (reference sequence). CDR3 nucleotide sequence: TGTGCCAGCAGTCCCGGCAGGGGGAAGGAGCAGTACTTC. Translated, it gives CASSPGRGKEQYF.

The genes are TRBV10-3 and TRBJ1-1, with D possibly TRBD1 on 6 matching bases. The CDR3 has 19 residues. V lost 5 bases and J lost 7, with 32 bases in between. Germline V gene lookup returns CDR1 ENHRY and CDR2 SYGVKD. In DNA form, the CDR3 reads TGTGCCATCAGTTCCCAGCTGTACGGGGTTACAGGGTGGAAAGGTGAAGCTTTCTTT. Translated, it gives CAISSQLYGVTGWKGEAFF.

This sequence joins TRBV11-2 and TRBJ1-6; 7 bases line up with TRBD1. V shed 5 bases, J shed 6 bases, and the junction held 4 bases outside the gene matches. The CDR3 sequence is 14 residues long. Germline CDR1 is SGHAT and CDR2 is FQNNGV. As DNA, the CDR3 is TGTGCCAGCAGCGGCGGGACAGTTAATTCACCCCTCCACTTT. This sequence encodes CASSGGTVNSPLHF.

This clonotype was picked up a small number of times. In DNA form, the CDR3 reads TGTGCCAGCAGAGTGCCCCGGGACAGCACTGAAGCTTTCTTT. Translation: CASRVPRDSTEAFF. V is TRBV6-2 or TRBV6-3 and J is TRBJ1-1; 7 bases line up with TRBD1. The CDR3 consists of 14 residues. V lost 6 bases and J lost 4; bases outside the gene matches: 8. Germline V lookup: CDR1 MNHEY, CDR2 SVGEGT.

In this sample, this clonotype turned up many times. This chain uses TRBV12-3 or TRBV12-4 with TRBJ2-5; D remains unclear. The CDR3 loop spans 15 amino acids. V shed 1 base and J shed 2 bases, with 11 bases lying between them. The CDR3 region has the DNA TGTGCCAGCAGTTTAGGCAGCCTACTACAAGAGACCCAGTACTTC. Protein sequence: CASSLGSLLQETQYF.

This chain connects TRBV6-5 to TRBJ1-4; tentatively, D is TRBD1 (5 bases). In germline, CDR1 is MNHEY, CDR2 SVGAGI. The CDR3 loop spans 14 amino acids. Trimming took 2 bases from V and 8 from J, leaving 12 bases between them. In DNA form, the CDR3 reads TGTGCCAGCAGTTACGGCAGGGAGGGAGAAAAACTGTTTTTT. This codes for CASSYGREGEKLFF.

This clonotype was seen a single time. The V and J genes are TRBV6-5 and TRBJ1-5, with D uncertain. V lost 8 bases to trimming and J lost 2 bases, with 13 bases between them. This CDR3 is built from 14 residues. Germline loops: CDR1 MNHEY, CDR2 SVGAGI. CDR3 protein: CASCKGEGNQPQHF. As DNA, the CDR3 is TGTGCCAGCTGTAAGGGCGAGGGCAATCAGCCCCAGCATTTT.

This clonotype appeared many times. This rearrangement joins TRBV7-9 to TRBJ2-2, with D possibly called TRBD1 or TRBD2 (5 bases each). The CDR3 length is 15 residues. With 8 bases removed from V and 3 bases from J, the gap between germline ends came to 16 bases. Germline CDR1 is SEHNR and CDR2 is FQNEAQ (reference sequence). In nucleotides, the CDR3 is TGTGCCAGCCCCGGGTCGGGGCGCGACACCGGGGAGCTGTTTTTT. Its protein is CASPGSGRDTGELFF.

The chain links TRBV29-1 to TRBJ1-1; no clear D. With 3 bases removed from V and 0 bases from J, the gap between germline ends came to 11 bases. The CDR3 contains 14 residues. Germline loops: CDR1 SQVTM, CDR2 ANQGSEA. CDR3 sequence reads: CSVDESRMNTEAFF. For the CDR3, the DNA is TGCAGCGTTGATGAATCCCGGATGAACACTGAAGCTTTCTTT.

At least ten counts were recorded for this clonotype. The V gene is TRBV29-1, the J gene TRBJ2-5, with D perhaps matching TRBD1 or TRBD2 (5 bases each). Trimming shortened V by 4 bases and J by 4 bases, and 16 bases separated the two germline ends. CDR1 and CDR2 (germline): SQVTM, ANQGSEA. The CDR3 is 14 residues long. The CDR3: CSVGPMGTGETQYF. For the CDR3, the DNA is TGCAGCGTTGGTCCGATGGGGACGGGAGAGACCCAGTACTTC. Complete variable domain (other parts from reference TRBV29-1 and TRBJ2-5): SAVISQKPSRDICQRGTSLTIQCQVDSQVTMMFWYRQQPGQSLTLIATANQGSEATYESGFVIDKFPISRPNLTFSTLTVSNMSPEDSSIYLCSVGPMGTGETQYFGPGTRLLVL.

This clonotype came up a few times. V usage is TRBV25-1 and J usage is TRBJ1-2; D is possibly TRBD1 (5 bases). Trimming cost V 4 bases and J 8 bases, with 17 bases left between them. Germline CDR1 is MGHDK and CDR2 is SYGVNS. This CDR3 is built from 14 residues. As DNA, the CDR3 is TGTGCCAGCAGTGCTATGAACAGGATAGGCGGCTACACCTTC. Amino acid sequence: CASSAMNRIGGYTF.

CDR3 residues: CASSVRAGRSEKLFF. The CDR3 bases are TGTGCCAGCAGTGTACGGGCAGGGAGAAGTGAAAAACTGTTTTTT. The chain uses TRBV2 and TRBJ1-4, with D possibly being TRBD1 (5 bases). The CDR3 contains 15 residues. Germline V CDR1 and CDR2: SNHLY, FYNNEI. The V end was cut by 4 bases, the J end by 7 bases, with 16 bases between.

This chain uses TRBV9 with TRBJ2-7, with 7 bases aligning to TRBD2. The germline V gene encodes CDR1 SGDLS and CDR2 YYNGEE. J lost 0 bases, V lost 4 bases, and 16 bases had no gene match. There are 18 residues in the CDR3. The CDR3 reads CASSQVLAEPSPSYEQYF. CDR3 in DNA: TGTGCCAGCAGCCAAGTCCTAGCGGAACCAAGTCCCTCCTACGAGCAGTACTTC. The full variable domain, rest sourced from reference TRBV9 and TRBJ2-7, is DSGVTQTPKHLITATGQRVTLRCSPRSGDLSVYWYQQSLDQGLQFLIQYYNGEERAKGNILERFSAQQFPDLHSELNLSSLELGDSALYFCASSQVLAEPSPSYEQYFGPGTRLTVT.

Note on this clonotype: A much larger clone sits a single nucleotide away, making a read error possible. The chain joins TRBV27 to TRBJ1-2, with D perhaps TRBD1 (5 bases). The CDR3 covers 13 residues. The germline gives CDR1 MNHEY, CDR2 SMNVEV (reference sequence). CDR3 sequence: CTSSLTGAGGYTF. The CDR3 nucleotides are TGTACCAGCAGTTTAACCGGGGCCGGCGGCTACACCTTC.

This clonotype occurred once. The chain carries TRBV12-3 or TRBV12-4 and TRBJ2-5, with 11 bases matching TRBD2. V lost 5 bases to trimming and J lost 5 bases; unmatched junction nucleotides: 4. The CDR3 consists of 14 residues. CDR3 bases: TGTGCCAGCAGTGCTAGCGGGAGGTCGGAGACCCAGTACTTC. Encoded protein: CASSASGRSETQYF.

The rearrangement uses TRBV2 and TRBJ2-6; D possibly corresponds to TRBD1 (5 bases). Germline assignment: CDR1 SNHLY and CDR2 FYNNEI. This CDR3 spans 23 amino acids. V was clipped by 5 bases and J by 0 bases, with 32 bases between them. CDR3 protein: CASSIGGPYEQGPTNSGANVLTF. The CDR3 DNA reads TGTGCCAGCAGTATCGGCGGACCTTACGAGCAGGGCCCGACGAACTCTGGGGCCAACGTCCTGACTTTC.